This T cell receptor beta chain was recorded in a study of blood T cell repertoires in COVID-19. As for the study in general: Sites across the United States, Italy and Spain contributed samples from acute and convalescent COVID-19. In each case, the material was cDNA or gDNA derived from T cells, B-cell-depleted T cells, or PBMCs.

The data were produced by immunoSEQ multiplex PCR, yet TCRdb's version contains in-frame clones alone and is incomplete. The sample shows 350,000 to 400,000 clones, roughly 91% of them seen only once. The cohort comprised adults aged 18 to 89 years residing in 20 to 30 US areas. Cohort 3 recovered donors had two negative PCRs, clearance, or symptom resolution. V shed 7 bases, J shed 5 bases, and the junction held 4 bases outside the gene matches. The germline gives CDR1 MDHEN, CDR2 SYDVKM. There are 14 residues in the CDR3. The J gene is TRBJ2-1, the V gene TRBV28; 11 bases map to TRBD2. This clonotype was sampled from a woman aged 25 to 45 who had recovered from COVID-19. The sequencing sample was made of PBMCs or T cells enriched from blood (not recorded which). This chain's CDR3 is CASTLAGGHNEQFF. For the CDR3, the DNA is TGTGCCAGCACCTTAGCGGGAGGGCACAATGAGCAGTTCTTC.